These 25 T cell receptor beta chains share one sample of origin, sequenced in a study of T cells expressing NK-cell markers (TCRdb year 2020). Libraries were prepared through 5' RACE. Sequencing was performed on an Illumina HiSeq 2000. Reads reprocessed by TCRdb are summarized as one entry per CDR3 protein sequence, and DNA is absent. The sample's clone listing holds 550,000 to 600,000 distinct CDR3 sequences. Approximately 3.6% of the sample is held by the ten biggest clonotypes. Sequencing used blood T cells: a sorted CD56 or NKG2C T cell subset, CD4+ or CD8+ T cells, or bulk PBMC T cells (not recorded which). These receptors were taken from a man between 18 and 35 years old in good health. Donor details come from another sample of the same person, matched by shared clones.

The chain couples TRBV6-2 or TRBV6-3 to TRBJ2-7; checking the TCRdb D call of TRBD2 is not possible without DNA. Looked up from germline, CDR1 is MNHEY and CDR2 is SVGEGT. The CDR3 length is 18 residues. The CDR3 loop reads CASSYSQRSKRTHYEQYF.

The chain links TRBV3-1 to TRBJ2-1. Germline CDR1 LGHDT, CDR2 YNNKEL (reference sequence). The CDR3 consists of 15 residues. CDR3 loop: CASSQGTRGGYEQFF.

CDR3 protein: CASSLAPGNQETQYF. The chain is built from TRBV7-8 and TRBJ2-5. Germline V CDR1 and CDR2: SGHVS, FQNEAQ. The CDR3 loop spans 15 amino acids.

The rearrangement links TRBV10-3 to TRBJ2-5; TCRdb's D call of TRBD1 is untestable without DNA. The germline gives CDR1 ENHRY, CDR2 SYGVKD. The CDR3 has 14 amino acids. The CDR3 reads CAISEFGGQETQYF.

The rearrangement links TRBV20-1 to TRBJ1-5; without DNA, the TCRdb call of TRBD1 cannot be checked. This CDR3 is 13 amino acids long. From germline, CDR1 is DFQATT and CDR2 SNEGSKA (reference sequence). CDR3 residues: CSARAGPFPAQHF.

V and J are TRBV5-1 and TRBJ1-1; TCRdb's D call of TRBD1 is untestable without DNA. The CDR3 totals 17 residues. Germline-derived CDR1 and CDR2 are SGHRS and YFSETQ. CDR3: CASSLAGQGARNTEAFF.

V gene TRBV24-1 combines with J gene TRBJ2-5. Germline V gene data show CDR1 as KGHDR and CDR2 as SFDVKD. The CDR3 covers 12 residues. This chain's CDR3 is CATSDLRETQYF.

The chain is built from TRBV6-2 or TRBV6-3 and TRBJ2-7; as DNA is missing, the TRBD2 call by TCRdb cannot be tested. From germline, CDR1 is MNHEY and CDR2 SVGEGT. This CDR3 spans 14 amino acids. CDR3 sequence: CASSYRQSRLEQYF.

This rearrangement joins TRBV4-1 to TRBJ1-1. The CDR3 consists of 14 residues. Germline lookup yields CDR1 MGHRA and CDR2 YSYEKL. The chain's CDR3 is CASQGGAKGTEAFF.

V gene TRBV6-2 or TRBV6-3 combines with J gene TRBJ2-7; TCRdb lists TRBD2, though no DNA is available to test this call. CDR1 is MNHEY, CDR2 SVGEGT, per germline. There are 12 residues in the CDR3. The CDR3 loop reads CASTRDLGEQYF.

This chain joins TRBV20-1 and TRBJ2-2. Germline-derived CDR1 and CDR2 are DFQATT and SNEGSKA (reference sequence). The CDR3 covers 13 residues. The CDR3: CSARGQEPGELFF.

J is TRBJ1-2 and V is TRBV7-2; TCRdb selects TRBD1, and the lack of DNA leaves this call unchecked. The CDR3 has 13 residues. Germline V lookup: CDR1 SGHTA, CDR2 FQGNSA. The CDR3 loop is CASSARQGPGYTF. The full variable domain, completed using reference TRBV7-2 and TRBJ1-2, is GAGVSQSPSNKVTEKGKDVELRCDPISGHTALYWYRQSLGQGLEFLIYFQGNSAPDKSGLPSDRFSAERTGGSVSTLTIQRTQQEDSAVYLCASSARQGPGYTFGSGTRLTVV.

The chain employs TRBV6-1 and TRBJ1-2. Germline CDR1 and CDR2: MNHNS and SASEGT. The CDR3 sequence is 11 residues long. The CDR3 region is CASSLTYGYTF.

This chain uses TRBV20-1 with TRBJ1-5; TCRdb gives TRBD1 as the D gene, but with no DNA this cannot be confirmed. The CDR3 is made up of 14 amino acids. Germline V gene lookup returns CDR1 DFQATT and CDR2 SNEGSKA (reference sequence). CDR3 sequence reads: CSAGKDSSNQPQHF.

The V gene is TRBV10-3, the J gene TRBJ2-5. CDR3 size: 13 residues. Germline V lookup: CDR1 ENHRY, CDR2 SYGVKD. CDR3 amino acids: CAISGSNMGTQYF.

The chain links TRBV9 to TRBJ1-6; TCRdb designates TRBD1, a call that cannot be tested without DNA. The CDR3 consists of 14 residues. The germline V gene encodes CDR1 SGDLS and CDR2 YYNGEE. The CDR3 protein is CASSPGTDNSPLHF. Drawing the rest from reference TRBV9 and TRBJ1-6, the complete variable domain is DSGVTQTPKHLITATGQRVTLRCSPRSGDLSVYWYQQSLDQGLQFLIQYYNGEERAKGNILERFSAQQFPDLHSELNLSSLELGDSALYFCASSPGTDNSPLHFGNGTRLTVT.

This chain connects TRBV3-1 to TRBJ2-3. The CDR3 loop spans 12 amino acids. Germline V gene lookup returns CDR1 LGHDT and CDR2 YNNKEL (reference sequence). CDR3 amino acids: CASSQSQFAQYF.

The rearrangement links TRBV29-1 to TRBJ2-1. Germline V lookup: CDR1 SQVTM, CDR2 ANQGSEA. This CDR3 comprises 14 residues. Here the CDR3 reads CSVDEPSAYNEQFF.

V usage is TRBV5-6 and J usage is TRBJ2-7. There are 14 residues in the CDR3. Germline V gene sequence: CDR1 SGHDT, CDR2 YYEEEE. The chain's CDR3 is CASTLYTYSYEQYF.

CDR3 sequence: CASSAGTFLETQYF. The genes are TRBV11-2 and TRBJ2-5; the TCRdb call, TRBD1, lacks DNA for checking. Germline V gene data show CDR1 as SGHAT and CDR2 as FQNNGV. There are 14 residues in the CDR3.

This chain connects TRBV10-3 to TRBJ2-3; TCRdb calls TRBD1, which cannot be checked without DNA. This CDR3 spans 14 amino acids. CDR1 and CDR2 from the germline V gene are ENHRY and SYGVKD. The CDR3 spells CAIRPGLSTDTQYF.

The chain recombines TRBV5-6 with TRBJ1-2; no DNA is available, so the TRBD1 call from TCRdb remains unchecked. This CDR3 is 15 amino acids long. Per germline, CDR1 SGHDT and CDR2 YYEEEE. CDR3 sequence: CASSLGANGGYGYTF. Complete variable domain (other parts from reference TRBV5-6 and TRBJ1-2): DAGVTQSPTHLIKTRGQQVTLRCSPKSGHDTVSWYQQALGQGPQFIFQYYEEEERQRGNFPDRFSGHQFPNYSSELNVNALLLGDSALYLCASSLGANGGYGYTFGSGTRLTVV.

V is TRBV27 and J is TRBJ2-7; the TCRdb call, TRBD1, lacks DNA for checking. The length of the CDR3 is 15 residues. Germline V CDR1 and CDR2: MNHEY, SMNVEV (reference sequence). The CDR3: CASRPSGTGETEQYF.

The chain combines TRBV12-3 or TRBV12-4 with TRBJ2-1; the D call of TRBD1 rests on TCRdb alone, since no DNA is present to check it. The CDR3 is made up of 16 amino acids. Here the CDR3 reads CASSQVLSSSYNEQFF.

This chain uses TRBV5-1 with TRBJ2-1. Per germline, CDR1 SGHRS and CDR2 YFSETQ. The CDR3 consists of 13 residues. The CDR3 loop is CASSPTRYNEQFF.